The 23 T cell receptor beta chains presented below share a single source sample, sequenced in a study of T-cell reconstitution after alpha-beta-depleted transplantation in children (dated by TCRdb to 2016 to 2018). Libraries were made using PCR. Sequencing took place on an Illumina HiSeq 2500. TCR libraries were prepared with molecular barcoding, using unique molecular identifiers to normalize TCRbeta repertoire quantification. In TCRdb, the public reads were trimmed at Q25 with fastp and aligned with MiXCR, with productive beta chains retained. Every entry covers one CDR3 protein and lists the most common genes and DNA from its rows. The sample includes 640,000 or so distinct CDR3 sequences, with 16% observed a single time. About 1.1% of the sample goes to the ten largest clones. The source material was PBMCs from the stem cell graft donor, sampled from the stem cell graft. The receptor source for this set is a human donor who donated a stem cell graft to a child with acute myeloid leukemia.

The chain carries TRBV28 and TRBJ2-6, with 10 bases aligning to TRBD1. V lost 6 bases, J lost 2 bases, and 4 bases stayed unmatched. This CDR3 has 16 amino acids. Per germline, CDR1 MDHEN and CDR2 SYDVKM. The CDR3 DNA reads as TGTGCCAGCAGGACAGGGGGCGTCGCTGGGGCCAACGTCCTGACTTTC. This translates into CASRTGGVAGANVLTF.

The chain has TRBV7-3 and TRBJ2-6; D is ambiguous. Trimming left V 0 bases short and J 0 bases short, with 3 bases between. The CDR3 covers 15 residues. Germline CDR1 and CDR2: SGHTA and FQGTGA. The CDR3 loop is CASSLTYSGANVLTF. In DNA, the CDR3 is TGTGCCAGCAGCTTAACTTACTCTGGGGCCAACGTCCTGACTTTC.

The chain couples TRBV15 to TRBJ2-1; D is perhaps TRBD2 (7 bases). Deletions cut 1 base from V and 6 bases from J, with 13 bases between. The CDR3 extends over 15 amino acids. CDR1 and CDR2 from the germline V gene are LNHNV and YYDKDF (reference sequence). The CDR3 nucleotides read TGTGCCACCAGCAGAGTCGGGGGGCGGGGCAATGAGCAGTTCTTC. This codes for CATSRVGGRGNEQFF.

The table lists this clonotype with many counts. This rearrangement joins TRBV29-1 to TRBJ2-5; 11 bases fit TRBD2. Trimming took 8 bases from V and 5 from J; bases not matched to a gene: 13. The CDR3 is 15 amino acids. The germline gives CDR1 SQVTM, CDR2 ANQGSEA. As DNA, the CDR3 is TGCAGCTCCGGTAGTAGCGGGGGGGGTTGGGAGACCCAGTACTTC. Protein product: CSSGSSGGGWETQYF.

V is TRBV18 and J is TRBJ2-7; 10 nucleotides match TRBD1. Germline V gene lookup returns CDR1 KGHSH and CDR2 LQKENI. V lost 3 bases, J lost 5 bases, and 4 bases stayed unmatched. The CDR3 loop spans 14 amino acids. The CDR3 loop reads CASSPRDRGHEQYV. DNA of the CDR3: TGTGCCAGCTCACCCCGGGACAGGGGACACGAGCAGTACGTC.

The genes are TRBV11-1 and TRBJ1-6, with D maybe TRBD1 (5 bases). Between the trimmed V and J ends, which lost 3 bases and 9 bases, there was a span of 18 bases. Germline CDR1 is SGHAT and CDR2 is FQDESV (reference sequence). The CDR3 runs 16 residues. CDR3 loop: CASSFPGRDQGSPLHF. The CDR3 region has the DNA TGTGCCAGCAGCTTTCCCGGTCGGGATCAGGGTTCACCCCTCCACTTT.

The chain employs TRBV28 and TRBJ1-1; 11 bases match TRBD1. The V gene's germline CDR1 is MDHEN and CDR2 SYDVKM. The CDR3 has 16 amino acids. The J segment lost 5 bases and the V segment lost 5 bases, leaving 10 bases of the junction unmatched. CDR3 in DNA: TGTGCCAGCAGTCTCCTGCCGGGACAGGGGGGGACTGAAGCTTTCTTT. This gives the protein CASSLLPGQGGTEAFF.

This clonotype was detected many times. V and J are TRBV20-1 and TRBJ2-6, with 8 bases aligning to TRBD1. V shed 0 bases, J shed 0 bases, and the junction held 10 bases outside the gene matches. The CDR3 spans 19 residues. Per germline, CDR1 DFQATT and CDR2 SNEGSKA (reference sequence). The DNA for the CDR3 is TGCAGTGCTAGAGAAGACGGACAGGGCTTCGTCTCTGGGGCCAACGTCCTGACTTTC. It specifies CSAREDGQGFVSGANVLTF.

This clonotype appeared many times. This chain links TRBV27 with TRBJ2-1; D unclear. This CDR3 has 14 residues. V was cut by 4 bases and J by 3 bases, with 10 bases left in between. Germline V CDR1 and CDR2: MNHEY, SMNVEV (reference sequence). The CDR3 loop reads CASSSNNNYNEQFF. CDR3 DNA sequence: TGTGCCAGCAGTTCCAACAACAACTACAATGAGCAGTTCTTC.

This clonotype was recorded many times. J is TRBJ1-2 and V is TRBV20-1; D remains ambiguous. There are 15 residues in the CDR3. The germline V and J ends were trimmed by 0 bases and 3 bases, with 14 bases remaining between them. From germline, CDR1 is DFQATT and CDR2 SNEGSKA (reference sequence). CDR3 sequence (DNA): TGCAGTGCTAGAGATGCCGACGGGTCCTACTATGGCTACACCTTC. The encoded protein is CSARDADGSYYGYTF.

This rearrangement joins TRBV3-1 to TRBJ2-3, with D possibly TRBD1 on 5 matching bases. The V end was cut by 2 bases, the J end by 8 bases, with 14 bases between. Per the germline V gene, CDR1 is LGHDT and CDR2 is YNNKEL (reference sequence). This CDR3 contains 14 residues. This CDR3 is CASSQYSSQGTQYF. The CDR3 DNA sequence: TGTGCCAGCAGCCAATATTCGAGTCAGGGTACGCAGTATTTT.

This clonotype was picked up many times. The chain carries TRBV6-5 and TRBJ1-1; D not resolved. V gave up 5 bases and J gave up 0 bases, with 7 bases separating them. The length of the CDR3 is 13 residues. In germline, CDR1 is MNHEY, CDR2 SVGAGI. For the CDR3, the DNA is TGTGCCAGCAGTAACACTATGAACACTGAAGCTTTCTTT. It specifies CASSNTMNTEAFF.

This sequence joins TRBV11-2 and TRBJ2-1; 7 bases map to TRBD1. Germline loops: CDR1 SGHAT, CDR2 FQNNGV. After removal of 5 bases from V and 4 bases from J, the junction contained 8 bases not matched to a gene. CDR3 size: 15 residues. The CDR3 DNA follows: TGTGCCAGCAGCGCAACAGGGGCCGGTTACAATGAGCAGTTCTTC. Protein: CASSATGAGYNEQFF.

The genes are TRBV5-1 and TRBJ2-3; TRBD1 is a possible D gene (5 bases). The V gene lost 4 bases and the J gene lost 2 bases, with 11 bases spanning the gap. This CDR3 is built from 14 residues. Germline V gene data show CDR1 as SGHRS and CDR2 as YFSETQ. CDR3 bases: TGCGCCAGCAGCCCGGACACCCACACAGATACGCAGTATTTT. This encodes CASSPDTHTDTQYF.

The rearrangement joins TRBV7-9 to TRBJ2-1; 10 bases map to TRBD2. Germline V gene lookup returns CDR1 SEHNR and CDR2 FQNEAQ (reference sequence). V was clipped by 5 bases and J by 0 bases; unmatched bases: 4. This CDR3 contains 16 residues. In DNA, the CDR3 is TGTGCCAGCAGCATTAGCGGGGGGACCTCCTACAATGAGCAGTTCTTC. Its translation: CASSISGGTSYNEQFF.

This clonotype was seen ten or more times. J is TRBJ1-5 and V is TRBV10-3, with no clear D. The CDR3 is made up of 13 amino acids. The V and J ends lost 3 bases and 6 bases respectively, with 9 bases between them. Germline V CDR1 and CDR2: ENHRY, SYGVKD. The CDR3 reads CAISEGNGQPQHF. The CDR3 region has the DNA TGTGCCATCAGTGAAGGAAATGGTCAGCCCCAGCATTTT.

This clonotype appeared many times. The V call is TRBV11-3, the J call TRBJ2-1, with 10 bases fitting TRBD1. This CDR3 is built from 18 residues. Germline-derived CDR1 and CDR2 are SGHNT and YENEEA. After removal of 1 base from V and 2 bases from J, the junction contained 8 bases not matched to a gene. The CDR3 here is CASSLVALGQGAYNEQFF. CDR3 bases: TGTGCCAGCAGCTTAGTGGCATTAGGACAGGGGGCCTACAATGAGCAGTTCTTC.

The chain has TRBV20-1 and TRBJ1-5, with 7 nucleotides matching TRBD1. The CDR3 length is 17 residues. The J segment lost 2 bases and the V segment lost 4 bases, leaving 14 bases of the junction unmatched. CDR1 is DFQATT, CDR2 SNEGSKA, per germline (reference sequence). For the CDR3, the DNA is TGCAGTGCTATCCTATCCAGGGGGGACAGACGCAATCAGCCCCAGCATTTT. It codes for CSAILSRGDRRNQPQHF.

This clonotype was found a few times. The chain has TRBV4-3 and TRBJ1-2, with D unresolved. Germline loops: CDR1 LGHNA, CDR2 YSLEER. This CDR3 spans 15 amino acids. Between the trimmed V and J ends, which lost 2 bases and 6 bases, there was a span of 16 bases. The CDR3 region has the DNA TGCGCCAGCAGCCAATCAATCTCATCACTAGATGGCTACACCTTC. This sequence encodes CASSQSISSLDGYTF.

This clonotype was seen ten or more times. The chain links TRBV20-1 to TRBJ2-7; 8 positions agree with TRBD1. The CDR3 has 13 residues. CDR1 DFQATT and CDR2 SNEGSKA come from the germline V gene (reference sequence). The V gene end was trimmed by 1 base and the J gene end by 2 bases; junction bases not matched to a gene: 1. In DNA form, the CDR3 reads TGCAGTGCTAGAGGGACAGGGACCTACGAGCAGTACTTC. As protein: CSARGTGTYEQYF.

This clonotype was seen more than once but under ten times. The chain links TRBV12-3 or TRBV12-4 to TRBJ2-4; D remains unclear. This CDR3 has 14 amino acids. Trimming left V 6 bases short and J 6 bases short, with 15 bases between. The CDR3 DNA follows: TGTGCCAGCAGGCGTTCACTGACCGTAAACATTCAGTACTTC. Protein product: CASRRSLTVNIQYF.

The table lists this clonotype with a few counts. This chain joins TRBV6-5 and TRBJ2-6; D is unresolved. CDR3 length equals 15 residues. Germline lookup yields CDR1 MNHEY and CDR2 SVGAGI. V lost 4 bases and J 1 base, leaving 8 bases between the germline ends. The CDR3 DNA is TGTGCCAGCAGTTCCTCCGTATCTGGGGCCAACGTCCTGACTTTC. This translates into CASSSSVSGANVLTF.

This clonotype was recorded at least ten times. The J gene is TRBJ1-6, the V gene TRBV20-1, with D perhaps TRBD1 (6 bases). CDR3 length equals 16 residues. Germline V CDR1 and CDR2: DFQATT, SNEGSKA (reference sequence). V lost 0 bases, J lost 9 bases, and 18 bases lay in between. The CDR3 nucleotides are TGCAGTGCTAGAGATCCCCTGGCACAGGGTAGTTCACCCCTCCACTTT. Translated: CSARDPLAQGSSPLHF.